The 31 T cell receptor beta chains below come from one sample, sequenced in a study of blood T cell repertoires in COVID-19. Data came from immunoSEQ multiplex PCR; TCRdb stores just in-frame clones and leaves some out. The sample holds roughly 250,000 clones, around four fifths seen once. Specimen: peripheral blood. The receptor source for this set is a man in his forties or fifties with acute or convalescent COVID-19.

This clone was found many times. The sample contains more than one DNA sequence encoding this CDR3. The genes are TRBV9 and TRBJ2-3, with D uncertain. Trimming removed 3 bases from V and 0 bases from J, with 2 bases in between. CDR1 SGDLS and CDR2 YYNGEE come from the germline V gene. This CDR3 spans 12 amino acids. The CDR3: CASSASTDTQYF. For the CDR3, the DNA is TGTGCCAGCAGCGCTAGCACAGATACGCAGTATTTT.

V is TRBV19 and J is TRBJ2-1, with TRBD2 matching over 14 bases. The germline gives CDR1 LNHDA, CDR2 SQIVND (reference sequence). This CDR3 contains 15 residues. V lost 7 bases to trimming and J lost 9 bases; unmatched junction nucleotides: 8. Here the CDR3 DNA reads TGTGCCAGTATGGGACAGGGGACTAGCGGGAGTGAGCAGTTCTTC. Protein sequence: CASMGQGTSGSEQFF.

The chain couples TRBV5-1 to TRBJ2-5; 10 nucleotides align to TRBD1. Germline assignment: CDR1 SGHRS and CDR2 YFSETQ. This CDR3 is built from 14 residues. V shed 4 bases, J shed 3 bases, and the junction held 3 bases outside the gene matches. This CDR3 is CASSRTGGEETQYF. Written as DNA, the CDR3 is TGCGCCAGCAGCCGGACAGGGGGTGAAGAGACCCAGTACTTC.

The chain employs TRBV15 and TRBJ2-4; no firm D call. V shed 0 bases and J shed 1 base, with 19 bases lying between them. The CDR3 is 19 residues long. Germline CDR1 and CDR2: LNHNV and YYDKDF (reference sequence). The CDR3 sequence: CATSRDRLQSLMAKNIQYF. CDR3 nucleotide sequence: TGTGCCACCAGCAGAGATCGCCTACAGAGTCTTATGGCCAAAAACATTCAGTACTTC.

This clone was seen a few times. The chain has TRBV6-5 and TRBJ2-2; 12 bases match TRBD1. This CDR3 comprises 14 residues. J lost 6 bases, V lost 6 bases, and 2 bases had no gene match. Germline CDR1 is MNHEY and CDR2 is SVGAGI. CDR3 sequence (DNA): TGTGCCAGCAGGGGACAGGGGGCCGCCGGGGAGCTGTTTTTT. Residues: CASRGQGAAGELFF.

V gene TRBV7-6 combines with J gene TRBJ1-5; 7 bases fit TRBD1. Trimming removed 5 bases from V and 0 bases from J; junction bases left unmatched: 7. Germline V lookup: CDR1 SGHVS, CDR2 FNYEAQ. The CDR3 is 16 residues long. CDR3: CASSPWTGYSNQPQHF. CDR3 DNA sequence: TGTGCCAGCAGCCCCTGGACAGGCTATAGCAATCAGCCCCAGCATTTT.

The chain couples TRBV27 to TRBJ2-5; 7 nucleotides align to TRBD1. The CDR3 runs to 15 residues. Germline CDR1 MNHEY, CDR2 SMNVEV (reference sequence). V lost 9 bases to trimming and J lost 2 bases; unmatched junction nucleotides: 12. CDR3 nucleotides: TGTGCCAGTCACTCCTATGGGACAGATCAAGAGACCCAGTACTTC. Encoded protein: CASHSYGTDQETQYF.

The table lists this clone with a count of one. The V call is TRBV9, the J call TRBJ1-4; D ambiguous. V gave up 4 bases and J gave up 7 bases, with 14 bases separating them. This CDR3 region has 14 residues. Looked up from germline, CDR1 is SGDLS and CDR2 is YYNGEE. CDR3 loop: CASSSQVLGEKLFF. CDR3 coding DNA: TGTGCCAGCAGCTCCCAGGTATTGGGTGAAAAACTGTTTTTT.

The chain links TRBV5-4 to TRBJ1-2; D unclear. Germline lookup yields CDR1 SGHNT and CDR2 YYREEE (reference sequence). There are 14 residues in the CDR3. The germline V and J ends were trimmed by 1 base and 6 bases, with 13 bases remaining between them. The CDR3 sequence: CASSLRGSVNGYTF. In DNA, the CDR3 is TGTGCCAGCAGCTTGAGAGGGTCGGTGAATGGCTACACCTTC. The full variable domain, completed using reference TRBV5-4 and TRBJ1-2, is ETGVTQSPTHLIKTRGQQVTLRCSSQSGHNTVSWYQQALGQGPQFIFQYYREEENGRGNFPPRFSGLQFPNYSSELNVNALELDDSALYLCASSLRGSVNGYTFGSGTRLTVV.

In DNA form, the CDR3 reads TGTGCCAGCAGTGACTCACAGGGTTCTCAGCCCCAGCATTTT. Protein: CASSDSQGSQPQHF. The gene calls are TRBV6-4 and TRBJ1-5; D is possibly TRBD1 (6 bases). The germline gives CDR1 MRHNA, CDR2 SNTAGT. Trimming took 0 bases from V and 6 from J, leaving 9 bases between them. This CDR3 comprises 14 residues.

This sequence joins TRBV2 and TRBJ1-1, with 8 bases matching TRBD1. This CDR3 region has 17 residues. V gave up 1 base and J gave up 6 bases; unmatched junction bases: 13. CDR1 is SNHLY, CDR2 FYNNEI, per germline. CDR3 in amino acids: CASSEETWTGNGAEAFF. The CDR3 DNA reads as TGTGCCAGCAGTGAAGAGACCTGGACAGGGAACGGTGCTGAAGCTTTCTTT. Drawing the rest from reference TRBV2 and TRBJ1-1, the complete variable domain is EPEVTQTPSHQVTQMGQEVILRCVPISNHLYFYWYRQILGQKVEFLVSFYNNEISEKSEIFDDQFSVERPDGSNFTLKIRSTKLEDSAMYFCASSEETWTGNGAEAFFGQGTRLTVV.

The rearrangement joins TRBV6-5 to TRBJ2-1; 8 bases fit TRBD2. CDR3 length: 13 amino acids. Per germline, CDR1 MNHEY and CDR2 SVGAGI. The V gene end was trimmed by 6 bases and the J gene end by 9 bases; junction bases not matched to a gene: 7. The CDR3 sequence: CASRRLANGEQFF. For the CDR3, the DNA is TGTGCCAGCAGGCGACTAGCGAACGGTGAGCAGTTCTTC.

V usage is TRBV19 and J usage is TRBJ2-7, with D tentatively TRBD2 (6 bases). V was shortened by 6 bases and J by 1 base, with 13 bases between the two germline ends. CDR3 size: 14 residues. From germline, CDR1 is LNHDA and CDR2 SQIVND (reference sequence). The CDR3 sequence is CASRMVAGSYEQYF. The CDR3 DNA reads TGTGCCAGTAGAATGGTTGCGGGGTCCTACGAGCAGTACTTC. Based on the CDR3 plus reference TRBV19 and TRBJ2-7, the full variable domain is DGGITQSPKYLFRKEGQNVTLSCEQNLNHDAMYWYRQDPGQGLRLIYYSQIVNDFQKGDIAEGYSVSREKKESFPLTVTSAQKNPTAFYLCASRMVAGSYEQYFGPGTRLTVT.

The CDR3 reads CASSYSSWEAKNIQYF. CDR3 coding DNA: TGTGCCAGCAGTTACTCGAGCTGGGAGGCCAAAAACATTCAGTACTTC. The chain recombines TRBV6-6 with TRBJ2-4; tentative D call: TRBD2 (5 bases). This CDR3 spans 16 amino acids. Germline V gene lookup returns CDR1 MNHNY and CDR2 SVGAGI (reference sequence). Between the trimmed V and J ends, which lost 0 bases and 1 base, there was a span of 10 bases.

This chain joins TRBV28 and TRBJ1-1, with 7 nucleotides matching TRBD1. The junction had 2 bases not matched to a gene; V was cut back by 7 bases and J by 0 bases. The CDR3 contains 13 residues. CDR1 is MDHEN and CDR2 is SYDVKM in the germline V gene. As DNA, the CDR3 is TGTGCCAGCATGGGACAGTTGAACACTGAAGCTTTCTTT. This translates into CASMGQLNTEAFF.

The V call is TRBV10-3, the J call TRBJ2-7, with no clear D. V was pared by 3 bases and J by 2 bases, with 8 bases between. Germline V gene data show CDR1 as ENHRY and CDR2 as SYGVKD. The CDR3 extends over 13 amino acids. The CDR3 nucleotides are TGTGCCATCAGTGAAGAAAACACCTACGAGCAGTACTTC. Protein product: CAISEENTYEQYF.

This rearrangement joins TRBV11-2 to TRBJ1-6, with 7 bases aligning to TRBD1. V lost 4 bases and J lost 10; bases outside the gene matches: 10. Per the germline V gene, CDR1 is SGHAT and CDR2 is FQNNGV. This CDR3 has 15 residues. CDR3 in DNA: TGTGCCAGCAGCTCCCGACAGGGCATAGGCTCACCCCTCCACTTT. This translates into CASSSRQGIGSPLHF.

This chain connects TRBV24-1 to TRBJ2-2; D not resolved. The CDR3 extends over 15 amino acids. V lost 4 bases to trimming and J lost 2 bases, with 10 bases between them. From germline, CDR1 is KGHDR and CDR2 SFDVKD. CDR3 sequence reads: CATSDSYLNTGELFF. The CDR3 DNA sequence: TGTGCCACCAGTGACTCCTACTTAAACACCGGGGAGCTGTTTTTT.

The genes are TRBV7-9 and TRBJ2-1; 9 nucleotides agree with TRBD1. Losses at the gene ends were 5 bases for V and 9 bases for J; bases not matched to a gene: 11. This CDR3 has 15 amino acids. Germline V CDR1 and CDR2: SEHNR, FQNEAQ (reference sequence). CDR3 sequence reads: CASSPPGQGGGEQFF. CDR3 nucleotide sequence: TGTGCCAGCAGCCCGCCGGGACAGGGTGGTGGTGAGCAGTTCTTC.

This chain connects TRBV7-9 to TRBJ1-4, with D maybe TRBD1 (6 bases). CDR3 length equals 15 residues. CDR1 is SEHNR and CDR2 is FQNEAQ in the germline V gene (reference sequence). The V end was cut by 4 bases, the J end by 8 bases, with 17 bases between. The CDR3 DNA is TGTGCCAGCAGCTCACAGGGATTACGCGGCGAAAAACTGTTTTTT. It codes for CASSSQGLRGEKLFF.

The chain carries TRBV5-4 and TRBJ1-1, with D tentatively TRBD1 (5 bases). CDR3 length: 14 residues. Per germline, CDR1 SGHNT and CDR2 YYREEE (reference sequence). V lost 4 bases and J 1 base, leaving 11 bases between the germline ends. The CDR3 sequence: CASSRHQGNTEAFF. The CDR3 bases are TGTGCCAGCAGCCGGCACCAGGGGAACACTGAAGCTTTCTTT.

The rearrangement uses TRBV4-1 and TRBJ1-1, with D possibly TRBD1 on 5 matching bases. Trimming cost V 6 bases and J 0 bases, with 11 bases left between them. CDR3 length: 14 amino acids. Looked up from germline, CDR1 is MGHRA and CDR2 is YSYEKL. In DNA form, the CDR3 reads TGCGCCAGCAGTCGGCAAGGGGTGAACACTGAAGCTTTCTTT. Its translation is CASSRQGVNTEAFF.

The rearrangement joins TRBV28 to TRBJ2-4; the D gene is possibly TRBD2 (5 bases). CDR3 size: 13 residues. Germline CDR1 MDHEN, CDR2 SYDVKM. V was cut by 1 base and J by 9 bases, with 10 bases left in between. CDR3 protein: CASSLFGRAIQYF. CDR3 nucleotides: TGTGCCAGCAGTTTATTCGGGCGGGCCATTCAGTACTTC.

The chain joins TRBV19 to TRBJ2-2, with 9 bases aligning to TRBD1. Germline values: CDR1 LNHDA, CDR2 SQIVND (reference sequence). This CDR3 has 15 amino acids. V was clipped by 4 bases and J by 6 bases; unmatched bases: 6. CDR3 sequence (DNA): TGTGCCAGTAGTACCGGGACAGGGAGCGCCGGGGAGCTGTTTTTT. It is translated as CASSTGTGSAGELFF.

V and J are TRBV11-3 and TRBJ2-1; 8 nucleotides match TRBD2. V gave up 4 bases and J gave up 9 bases; unmatched junction bases: 14. This CDR3 is built from 16 residues. Germline-derived CDR1 and CDR2 are SGHNT and YENEEA. CDR3 sequence reads: CASSSPSGRGESEQFF. CDR3 coding DNA: TGTGCCAGCAGCTCACCCAGCGGGAGAGGCGAGAGTGAGCAGTTCTTC. Full variable domain (outside the CDR3, taken from reference TRBV11-3 and TRBJ2-1): EAGVVQSPRYKIIEKKQPVAFWCNPISGHNTLYWYLQNLGQGPELLIRYENEEAVDDSQLPKDRFSAERLKGVDSTLKIQPAELGDSAVYLCASSSPSGRGESEQFFGPGTRLTVL.

The CDR3 DNA follows: TGTGCCAGCAGCTTACACTACGAGCAGTACTTC. Translating it yields CASSLHYEQYF. The chain uses TRBV7-9 and TRBJ2-7; D uncertain. In germline, CDR1 is SEHNR, CDR2 FQNEAQ (reference sequence). CDR3 length: 11 residues. Trimming shortened V by 2 bases and J by 3 bases, and 2 bases separated the two germline ends. The full variable domain, in which reference TRBV7-9 and TRBJ2-7 provide the parts outside the CDR3, is DTGVSQNPRHKITKRGQNVTFRCDPISEHNRLYWYRQTLGQGPEFLTYFQNEAQLEKSRLLSDRFSAERPKGSFSTLEIQRTEQGDSAMYLCASSLHYEQYFGPGTRLTVT.

The chain carries TRBV27 and TRBJ1-5, with 7 bases identical to TRBD1. Unmatched junction bases numbered 3, after V lost 4 bases and J lost 0 bases. The CDR3 sequence is 15 residues long. CDR1 MNHEY and CDR2 SMNVEV come from the germline V gene (reference sequence). CDR3 sequence reads: CASSWRQGSNQPQHF. In nucleotides, the CDR3 is TGTGCCAGCAGTTGGAGACAGGGTAGCAATCAGCCCCAGCATTTT.

The chain links TRBV27 to TRBJ2-2; 14 nucleotides line up with TRBD2. The J segment lost 3 bases and the V segment lost 10 bases, leaving 7 bases of the junction unmatched. This CDR3 comprises 16 residues. CDR1 is MNHEY and CDR2 is SMNVEV in the germline V gene (reference sequence). CDR3 in amino acids: CATRTSGRIDTGELFF. For the CDR3, the DNA is TGTGCCACCCGGACTAGCGGGAGGATCGACACCGGGGAGCTGTTTTTT.

The gene calls are TRBV7-9 and TRBJ2-1; TRBD1 might be the D (5 bases). Germline-derived CDR1 and CDR2 are SEHNR and FQNEAQ (reference sequence). This CDR3 region has 12 residues. Deletions cut 6 bases from V and 11 bases from J, with 14 bases between. CDR3: CASRGGAIKQFF. The CDR3 DNA reads TGTGCCAGCAGAGGTGGGGCGATCAAGCAGTTCTTC.

Points on this clone: Other DNA sequences in this specimen translate into the identical CDR3. J is TRBJ1-6 and V is TRBV6-6, with TRBD1 identical over 7 bases. CDR1 is MNHNY and CDR2 is SVGAGI in the germline V gene (reference sequence). The CDR3 is 14 amino acids. V gave up 2 bases and J gave up 7 bases; unmatched junction bases: 2. CDR3 loop: CASSYGTENSPLHF. Here the CDR3 DNA reads TGTGCCAGCAGTTACGGGACAGAGAATTCACCCCTCCACTTT.

This clone was counted many times. The chain joins TRBV7-6 to TRBJ2-7, with 7 bases identical to TRBD1. V dropped 5 bases and J dropped 2; count of bases not matched to a gene: 9. The CDR3 has 15 amino acids. Germline V gives CDR1 SGHVS, CDR2 FNYEAQ. For the CDR3, the DNA is TGTGCCAGCAGCCCTAGGACAGGTCCGACCTACGAGCAGTACTTC. Encoded protein: CASSPRTGPTYEQYF. The whole variable domain, filled in from reference TRBV7-6 and TRBJ2-7, reads GAGVSQSPRYKVTKRGQDVALRCDPISGHVSLYWYRQALGQGPEFLTYFNYEAQQDKSGLPNDRFSAERPEGSISTLTIQRTEQRDSAMYRCASSPRTGPTYEQYFGPGTRLTVT.